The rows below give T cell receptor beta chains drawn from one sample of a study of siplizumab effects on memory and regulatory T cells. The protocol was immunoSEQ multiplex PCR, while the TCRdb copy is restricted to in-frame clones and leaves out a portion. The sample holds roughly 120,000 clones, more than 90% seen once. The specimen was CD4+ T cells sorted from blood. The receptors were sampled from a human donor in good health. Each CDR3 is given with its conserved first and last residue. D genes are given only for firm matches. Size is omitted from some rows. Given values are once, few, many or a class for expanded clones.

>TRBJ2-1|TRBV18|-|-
CASSPRLDRDYNEQFF
TGTGCCAGCTCACCTCGACTAGACAGGGATTACAATGAGCAGTTCTTC
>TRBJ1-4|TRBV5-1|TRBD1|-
CASSFGQGGEKLFF
TGCGCCAGCAGCTTTGGACAGGGTGGGGAAAAACTGTTTTTT
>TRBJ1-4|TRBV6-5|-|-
CASSYGRRNEKLFF
TGTGCCAGCAGTTACGGGAGGAGGAATGAAAAACTGTTTTTT
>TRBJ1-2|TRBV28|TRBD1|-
CAGARDRNYGYTF
TGTGCCGGAGCCCGGGACAGAAACTATGGCTACACCTTC
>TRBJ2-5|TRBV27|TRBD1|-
CASRWGTGGKETQYF
TGTGCCAGCAGATGGGGGACAGGAGGGAAAGAGACCCAGTACTTC
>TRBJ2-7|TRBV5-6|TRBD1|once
CASRTGQGYYEQYF
TGTGCCAGCCGCACGGGACAGGGGTACTACGAGCAGTACTTC
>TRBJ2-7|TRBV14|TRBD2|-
CASSQDTGRAYEQYF
TGTGCCAGCAGCCAAGATACCGGGAGGGCCTACGAGCAGTACTTC
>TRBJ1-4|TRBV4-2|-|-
CASSQAGNNEKLFF
TGTGCCAGCAGCCAAGCGGGGAATAATGAAAAACTGTTTTTT
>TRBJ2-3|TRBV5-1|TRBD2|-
CASSLDLAGGPSDTQYF
TGCGCCAGCAGCTTGGATCTAGCGGGAGGGCCATCAGATACGCAGTATTTT
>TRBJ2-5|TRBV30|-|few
CAWSVLVQETQYF
TGTGCCTGGAGTGTGCTGGTCCAAGAGACCCAGTACTTC
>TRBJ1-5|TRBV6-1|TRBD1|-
CASSPGTVNQPQHF
TGTGCCAGCAGCCCCGGGACAGTAAATCAGCCCCAGCATTTT
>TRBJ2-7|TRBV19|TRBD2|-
CASSAQLAVEQYF
TGTGCCAGTAGTGCTCAGCTAGCGGTTGAGCAGTACTTC
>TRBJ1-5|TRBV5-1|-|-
CASSLEGHANQPQHF
TGCGCCAGCAGCTTGGAGGGACACGCCAATCAGCCCCAGCATTTT
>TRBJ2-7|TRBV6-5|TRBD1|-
CASRGAGGSYEQYF
TGTGCCAGCAGGGGGGCAGGGGGCTCCTACGAGCAGTACTTC
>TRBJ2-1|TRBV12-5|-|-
CASGFPTTNSYNEQFF
TGTGCTAGTGGTTTCCCAACTACGAACTCCTACAATGAGCAGTTCTTC
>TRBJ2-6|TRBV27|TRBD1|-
CASYRGQGRSGANVLTF
TGTGCCAGCTACCGGGGACAGGGTCGCTCTGGGGCCAACGTCCTGACTTTC
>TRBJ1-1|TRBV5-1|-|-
CASSPPTGVNTEAFF
TGCGCCAGCAGCCCTCCGACAGGCGTGAACACTGAAGCTTTCTTT
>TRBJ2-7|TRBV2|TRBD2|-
CASSALALEQYF
TGTGCCAGCAGTGCACTAGCGCTCGAGCAGTACTTC
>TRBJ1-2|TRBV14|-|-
CASSQDSFRAGAGNGYTF
TGTGCCAGCAGCCAAGATAGTTTTCGCGCAGGCGCGGGTAATGGCTACACCTTC
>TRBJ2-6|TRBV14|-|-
CASSLVSGANVLTF
TGTGCCAGCAGCCTAGTCTCTGGGGCCAACGTCCTGACTTTC
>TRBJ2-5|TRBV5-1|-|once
CASSLLQETQYF
TGCGCCAGCAGCCTTCTCCAAGAGACCCAGTACTTC
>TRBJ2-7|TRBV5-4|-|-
CASSLGGSGLTYEQYF
TGTGCCAGCAGCTTGGGGGGGTCGGGCCTTACCTACGAGCAGTACTTC
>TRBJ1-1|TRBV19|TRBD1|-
CATIRDRGYTEAFF
TGTGCCACTATTCGGGACAGGGGATACACTGAAGCTTTCTTT
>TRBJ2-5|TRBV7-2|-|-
CASSPLGPGETQYF
TGTGCCAGCAGCCCTCTAGGGCCCGGGGAGACCCAGTACTTC
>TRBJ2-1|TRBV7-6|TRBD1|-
CASSIQGASYNEQFF
TGTGCCAGCAGCATCCAGGGGGCGTCCTACAATGAGCAGTTCTTC
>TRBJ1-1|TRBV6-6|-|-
CASSYKGGRAEAFF
TGTGCCAGCAGTTACAAGGGGGGTCGGGCTGAAGCTTTCTTT
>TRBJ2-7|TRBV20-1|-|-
CSAVIELEQYF
TGCAGTGCTGTAATAGAGCTCGAGCAGTACTTC
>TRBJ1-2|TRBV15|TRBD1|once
CATSRTGKYGYTF
TGTGCCACCAGCAGGACAGGGAAATATGGCTACACCTTC
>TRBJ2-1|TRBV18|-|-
CASSPAQYNEQFF
TGTGCCAGCTCACCGGCGCAGTACAATGAGCAGTTCTTC
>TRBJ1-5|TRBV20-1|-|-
CQERYQPQHF
TGCCAGGAGAGGTATCAGCCCCAGCATTTT
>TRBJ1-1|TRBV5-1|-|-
CASRLDSLEFNTEAFF
TGCGCCAGCAGATTGGACAGCCTTGAATTTAACACTGAAGCTTTCTTT
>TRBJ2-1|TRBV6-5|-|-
CASSLYPTSYNEQFF
TGTGCCAGCAGTTTATACCCAACCTCCTACAATGAGCAGTTCTTC
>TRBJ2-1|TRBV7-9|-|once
CASSPWRDEQFF
TGTGCCAGCAGCCCGTGGAGGGATGAGCAGTTCTTC
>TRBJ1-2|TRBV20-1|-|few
CTFQGNYGYTF
TGCACCTTTCAGGGGAACTATGGCTACACCTTC
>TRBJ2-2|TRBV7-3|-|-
CASSFGRANTGELFF
TGTGCCAGCAGCTTTGGCAGGGCGAACACCGGGGAGCTGTTTTTT
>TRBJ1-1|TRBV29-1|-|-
CSVVQEKNTEAFF
TGCAGCGTTGTACAGGAGAAGAACACTGAAGCTTTCTTT
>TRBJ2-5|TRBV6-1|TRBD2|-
CASSEMASGGRETQYF
TGTGCCAGCAGTGAAATGGCTAGCGGGGGGAGGGAGACCCAGTACTTC
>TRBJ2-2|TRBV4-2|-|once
CASSQSRQSTGELFF
TGTGCCAGCAGCCAATCCCGCCAGTCCACCGGGGAGCTGTTTTTT
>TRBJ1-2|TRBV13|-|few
CASTSFRLDSNYGYTF
TGTGCCAGCACCTCTTTTAGACTGGATTCTAACTATGGCTACACCTTC
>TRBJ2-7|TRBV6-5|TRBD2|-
CASSYSASGRAREQYF
TGTGCCAGCAGTTACTCGGCTAGCGGGAGGGCCCGGGAGCAGTACTTC
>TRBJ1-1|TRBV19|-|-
CASSSSSGAGTEAFF
TGTGCCAGTAGTTCATCATCGGGGGCAGGAACTGAAGCTTTCTTT
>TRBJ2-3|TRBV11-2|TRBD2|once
CASSRTAGVREDTQYF
TGTGCCAGCAGCAGAACAGCGGGAGTTCGAGAAGATACGCAGTATTTT
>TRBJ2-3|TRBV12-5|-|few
CASGPRQGLTDTQYF
TGTGCTAGTGGTCCCCGACAGGGACTCACAGATACGCAGTATTTT
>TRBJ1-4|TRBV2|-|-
CASRGDTLGLFF
TGTGCCAGCAGAGGGGACACCCTAGGACTGTTTTTT
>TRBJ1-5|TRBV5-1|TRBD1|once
CASSLEGAQPQHF
TGCGCCAGCAGCTTGGAGGGGGCTCAGCCCCAGCATTTT
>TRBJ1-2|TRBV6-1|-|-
CASSESGRVYGYTF
TGTGCCAGCAGTGAATCCGGCAGGGTGTATGGCTACACCTTC
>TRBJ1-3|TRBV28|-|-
CASSHGGRSGNTIYF
TGTGCCAGCAGCCACGGAGGGCGCTCTGGAAACACCATATATTTT
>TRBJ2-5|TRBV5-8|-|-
CASSLGGTLTNQETQYF
TGTGCCAGCAGCTTGGGCGGGACACTCACGAACCAGGAGACCCAGTACTTC
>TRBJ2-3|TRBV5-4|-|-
CASSGDRPANTDTQYF
TGTGCCAGCAGTGGAGATAGGCCGGCTAACACAGATACGCAGTATTTT
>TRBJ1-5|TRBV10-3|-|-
CAISESRKNSNQPQHF
TGTGCCATCAGTGAGTCCAGGAAAAATAGCAATCAGCCCCAGCATTTT
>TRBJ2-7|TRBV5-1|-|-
CASSLDYEQYF
TGCGCCAGCAGCTTAGACTACGAGCAGTACTTC
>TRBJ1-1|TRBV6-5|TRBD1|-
CASSPQGQGEAFF
TGTGCCAGCAGTCCACAGGGGCAGGGGGAAGCTTTCTTT
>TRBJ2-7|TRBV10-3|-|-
CAISEVTYEQYF
TGTGCCATCAGTGAAGTCACCTACGAGCAGTACTTC
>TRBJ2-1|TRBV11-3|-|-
CASSLRGAGSYNEQFF
TGTGCCAGCAGCCTCCGGGGGGCGGGCTCCTACAATGAGCAGTTCTTC
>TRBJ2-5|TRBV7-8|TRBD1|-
CASSSYGQGGAETQYF
TGTGCCAGCAGCTCTTACGGACAGGGGGGAGCGGAGACCCAGTACTTC